This entry concerns a single T cell receptor beta chain. This entry is derived from a study of blood T cell repertoires in COVID-19. Per the original data handling: Cell counts per sample came from amplifying reference gene primers. Repertoires were generated with immunoSEQ multiplex PCR, while TCRdb's copy carries only in-frame clones and drops some. For V, J and clone size, that table is used; D and trimming come from the DNA. Of some 110,000 clones listed, about 85% are singletons. This TCR derives from a human donor in a cohort sampled during active COVID-19. The source material was peripheral blood.

The DNA for the CDR3 is TGTGCCAGCAGTGAATACTCAGGGGGTAGCGATGAGCAGTTCTTC. Protein: CASSEYSGGSDEQFF. This rearrangement joins TRBV25-1 to TRBJ2-1, with 7 bases fitting TRBD1. This CDR3 has 15 amino acids. Per the germline V gene, CDR1 is MGHDK and CDR2 is SYGVNS. J lost 8 bases, V lost 0 bases, and 7 bases had no gene match.